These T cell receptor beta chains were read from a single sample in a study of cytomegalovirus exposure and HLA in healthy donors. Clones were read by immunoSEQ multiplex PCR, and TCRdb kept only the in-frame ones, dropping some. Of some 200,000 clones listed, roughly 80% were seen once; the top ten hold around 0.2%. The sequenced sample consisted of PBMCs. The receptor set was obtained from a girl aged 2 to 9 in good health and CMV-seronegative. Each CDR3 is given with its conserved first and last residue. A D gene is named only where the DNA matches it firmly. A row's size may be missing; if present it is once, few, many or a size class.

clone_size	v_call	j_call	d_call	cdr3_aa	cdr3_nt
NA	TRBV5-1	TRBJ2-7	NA	CASSLVNSGYEQYF	TGCGCCAGCAGCTTGGTTAATAGCGGCTACGAGCAGTACTTC
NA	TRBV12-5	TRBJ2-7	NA	CASGLTKGIRYEQYF	TGTGCTAGTGGTTTGACTAAGGGGATCAGGTACGAGCAGTACTTC
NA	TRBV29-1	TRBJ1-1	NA	CSGQGKEPEAFF	TGCAGCGGGCAGGGGAAGGAGCCTGAAGCTTTCTTT
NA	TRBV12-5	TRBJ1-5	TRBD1	CASGRDRNQPQHF	TGTGCTAGTGGACGGGACAGGAATCAGCCCCAGCATTTT
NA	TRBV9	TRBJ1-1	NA	CASSSTGEVYTEAFF	TGTGCCAGCAGCTCTACTGGGGAGGTTTACACTGAAGCTTTCTTT
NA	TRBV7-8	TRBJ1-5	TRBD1	CASSPRAPGQGSWQPQHF	TGTGCCAGCAGCCCGAGGGCTCCGGGACAGGGATCTTGGCAGCCCCAGCATTTT
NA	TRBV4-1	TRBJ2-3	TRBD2	CASSQRAGGRGTDTQYF	TGCGCCAGCAGCCAACGGGCGGGGGGGCGGGGCACAGATACGCAGTATTTT
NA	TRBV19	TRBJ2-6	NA	CASRNQGTGANVLTF	TGTGCCAGCCGGAACCAGGGGACTGGGGCCAACGTCCTGACTTTC
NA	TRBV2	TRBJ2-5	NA	CASSAVTPQETQYF	TGTGCCAGCAGTGCCGTAACTCCACAAGAGACCCAGTACTTC
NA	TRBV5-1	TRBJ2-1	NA	CASSLDYPINEQFF	TGCGCCAGCAGCTTGGACTACCCGATTAATGAGCAGTTCTTC
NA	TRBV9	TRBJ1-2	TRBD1	CASSVGQGASYTF	TGTGCCAGCAGCGTAGGACAGGGGGCGTCCTACACCTTC
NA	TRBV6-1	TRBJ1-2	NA	CASSERGLDGYTF	TGTGCCAGCAGTGAAAGGGGCCTCGACGGCTACACCTTC
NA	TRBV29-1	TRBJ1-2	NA	CSVTVGYGYTF	TGCAGCGTCACAGTAGGCTATGGCTACACCTTC
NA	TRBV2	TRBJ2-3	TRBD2	CATGASGSTGDTQYF	TGTGCCACGGGGGCTAGCGGGAGTACCGGAGATACGCAGTATTTT
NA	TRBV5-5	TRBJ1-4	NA	CASSGTPGVEKLFF	TGTGCCAGCAGCGGCACGCCGGGTGTCGAAAAACTGTTTTTT
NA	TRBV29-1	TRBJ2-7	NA	CSVVGAYEQYF	TGCAGCGTTGTAGGAGCCTACGAGCAGTACTTC
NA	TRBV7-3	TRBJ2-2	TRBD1	CASSFSQGAGELFF	TGTGCCAGCAGCTTTAGTCAGGGGGCCGGGGAGCTGTTTTTT
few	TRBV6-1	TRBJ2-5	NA	CASSAGYQETQYF	TGTGCCAGCAGTGCCGGTTACCAAGAGACCCAGTACTTC
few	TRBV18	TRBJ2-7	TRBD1	CASSPGTGGHYEQYF	TGTGCCAGCTCACCCGGGACAGGGGGCCACTACGAGCAGTACTTC
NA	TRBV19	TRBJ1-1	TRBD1	CASRTGQGSTEAFF	TGTGCCAGTAGGACGGGACAGGGCTCCACTGAAGCTTTCTTT
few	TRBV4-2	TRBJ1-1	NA	CASSQEVGGDTEAFF	TGTGCCAGCAGCCAAGAAGTAGGGGGGGACACTGAAGCTTTCTTT
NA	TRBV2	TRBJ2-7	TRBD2	CASSETPAGGLGEQYF	TGTGCCAGCAGTGAAACCCCAGCGGGGGGGCTCGGCGAGCAGTACTTC